These 16 T cell receptor beta chains were all obtained from the same sample, sequenced in a study of blood T cells in healthy people across ages. For the second PCR, which ran for about 7 to 12 cycles, a sample-barcoded 5' primer and a J-beta primer mix were used. TCRdb processed the 5' RACE reads anew with MiXCR; each CDR3 protein has one entry. The table lists 750,000 to 950,000 distinct CDR3 sequences, under 30% of them singletons. The sample was also reused in another study, on T cells of mothers and their children.

Sequenced sample: blood. The receptors originated from a boy aged 5-17 years in good health.

The gene calls are TRBV5-1 and TRBJ1-1; D remains unclear. This CDR3 has 13 amino acids. Germline V gene lookup returns CDR1 SGHRS and CDR2 YFSETQ. The V end lost 4 bases, the J end lost 6 bases, and 13 bases lay between the germline ends. This CDR3 is CASSVLEGSEAFF. The CDR3 coding sequence is TGCGCCAGCAGCGTGCTCGAAGGCTCTGAAGCTTTCTTT.

This clonotype turned up a few times. The chain uses TRBV29-1 and TRBJ1-4, with D unclear. This CDR3 has 12 amino acids. From germline, CDR1 is SQVTM and CDR2 ANQGSEA. The ends were cut back, 4 bases at V and 7 bases at J, with 10 bases in the middle. In DNA, the CDR3 is TGCAGCGTTGGCAGTGAGGGTGAAAAACTGTTTTTT. Translation: CSVGSEGEKLFF. Together with reference TRBV29-1 and TRBJ1-4, the CDR3 gives the full variable domain: SAVISQKPSRDICQRGTSLTIQCQVDSQVTMMFWYRQQPGQSLTLIATANQGSEATYESGFVIDKFPISRPNLTFSTLTVSNMSPEDSSIYLCSVGSEGEKLFFGSGTQLSVL.

This clonotype was counted at least ten times. The V call is TRBV12-3 or TRBV12-4, the J call TRBJ1-2; D unresolved. V gave up 5 bases and J gave up 6 bases, with 13 bases separating them. The CDR3 totals 13 residues. Here the CDR3 DNA reads TGTGCCAGCAGTCTTATGCTCGGGGATGGCTACACCTTC. This sequence encodes CASSLMLGDGYTF.

This chain connects TRBV15 to TRBJ2-7; D gene unclear. The CDR3 is made up of 13 amino acids. From germline, CDR1 is LNHNV and CDR2 YYDKDF (reference sequence). The V end lost 1 base, the J end lost 5 bases, and 9 bases lay between the germline ends. CDR3 nucleotide sequence: TGTGCCACCAGCAGAGTCCTGGCGGACGAGCAGTACTTC. Its translation is CATSRVLADEQYF.

This clonotype was observed a few times. The chain links TRBV5-1 to TRBJ2-7; 8 positions agree with TRBD2. Looked up from germline, CDR1 is SGHRS and CDR2 is YFSETQ. V gave up 4 bases and J gave up 3 bases; unmatched junction bases: 9. The CDR3 runs to 15 residues. The CDR3 spells CASSGGGSSVYEQYF. As DNA, the CDR3 is TGCGCCAGCAGCGGCGGGGGGAGTTCGGTCTACGAGCAGTACTTC.

This clonotype was picked up many times. This chain links TRBV7-3 with TRBJ2-7; 9 bases are shared with TRBD1. The V segment lost 0 bases and the J segment 6 bases; nucleotides outside the gene matches: 3. Germline values: CDR1 SGHTA, CDR2 FQGTGA. The CDR3 is 14 residues long. CDR3 DNA: TGTGCCAGCAGCTTAACGGGACAGGGAGGCGAGCAGTACTTC. Its translation is CASSLTGQGGEQYF. Complete variable domain (other parts from reference TRBV7-3 and TRBJ2-7): GAGVSQTPSNKVTEKGKYVELRCDPISGHTALYWYRQSLGQGPEFLIYFQGTGAADDSGLPNDRFFAVRPEGSVSTLKIQRTERGDSAVYLCASSLTGQGGEQYFGPGTRLTVT.

The rearrangement uses TRBV3-1 and TRBJ1-2; D gene unclear. CDR3 length equals 14 residues. CDR1 is LGHDT and CDR2 is YNNKEL in the germline V gene (reference sequence). Between the trimmed V and J ends, which lost 2 bases and 4 bases, there was a span of 11 bases. CDR3 bases: TGTGCCAGCAGCCAACGCCCGGCCCCCTATGGCTACACCTTC. It encodes CASSQRPAPYGYTF.

The gene calls are TRBV29-1 and TRBJ2-5, with D perhaps TRBD1 (6 bases). Per germline, CDR1 SQVTM and CDR2 ANQGSEA. Deletions cut 4 bases from V and 4 bases from J, with 19 bases between. CDR3 length equals 15 residues. The CDR3 region has the DNA TGCAGCGTTGTTGACGCAGGGGCCCACCGAGAGACCCAGTACTTC. Its protein product is CSVVDAGAHRETQYF.

This clonotype has more than one count but fewer than ten. This chain links TRBV12-3 or TRBV12-4 with TRBJ1-6; 8 bases line up with TRBD1. V lost 1 base to trimming and J lost 9 bases; unmatched junction nucleotides: 2. The CDR3 is 14 amino acids. The CDR3 sequence is CASSLGTGISPLHF. The CDR3 DNA follows: TGTGCCAGCAGTTTAGGGACAGGGATTTCACCCCTCCACTTT.

This sequence joins TRBV30 and TRBJ2-2; no reliable D call. Between the trimmed V and J ends, which lost 0 bases and 10 bases, there was a span of 12 bases. The length of the CDR3 is 13 residues. CDR1 and CDR2 from the germline V gene are GTSNPN and SVGIG (reference sequence). CDR3 DNA sequence: TGTGCCTGGAGTGTAGGACCTCGCGAGGAGCTGTTTTTT. Translated, it gives CAWSVGPREELFF.

The V call is TRBV5-1, the J call TRBJ2-1; TRBD1 is a possible D gene (6 bases). Trimming pared 3 bases from V and 4 bases from J, leaving 14 bases between. This CDR3 comprises 15 residues. Germline values: CDR1 SGHRS, CDR2 YFSETQ. This CDR3 is CASSWGQGLYNEQFF. The CDR3 nucleotides read TGCGCCAGCAGCTGGGGGCAGGGCCTATACAATGAGCAGTTCTTC.

Details on this clonotype: A read error may produce the germline difference seen at one junction end. The rearrangement links TRBV28 to TRBJ2-6; maybe TRBD1 (5 bases). Germline assignment: CDR1 MDHEN and CDR2 SYDVKM. The CDR3 consists of 15 residues. CDR3 in DNA: TGTGCCAGCAGGCCTCGGATATCTGGGGCCAACGTCCTGATTTTC. Protein product: CASRPRISGANVLIF.

The chain combines TRBV10-3 with TRBJ2-5; 10 nucleotides agree with TRBD1. The DNA end is more similar to TRBJ2-7, so the J call may be wrong. This CDR3 has 13 amino acids. Germline V gives CDR1 ENHRY, CDR2 SYGVKD. The CDR3 region is CAISGGQGSEQYF. Here the CDR3 DNA reads TGTGCCATCAGTGGGGGACAGGGGAGCGAGCAGTACTTC.

In its sample, this clonotype was seen many times. The chain combines TRBV5-1 with TRBJ2-5, with D possibly being TRBD1 (6 bases). The J call may be in error: the DNA end matches TRBJ2-1 better. CDR1 is SGHRS and CDR2 is YFSETQ in the germline V gene. The length of the CDR3 is 13 residues. Here the CDR3 reads CASSLVRGSEQFF. CDR3 DNA sequence: TGCGCCAGCAGCTTGGTAAGGGGGAGTGAGCAGTTCTTC.

This rearrangement joins TRBV29-1 to TRBJ1-5; no definite D call. V lost 6 bases and J lost 3, with 12 bases in between. Germline CDR1 and CDR2: SQVTM and ANQGSEA. The CDR3 extends over 13 amino acids. CDR3 in amino acids: CSVQRQANQPQHF. CDR3 nucleotides: TGCAGCGTACAGAGGCAGGCCAATCAGCCCCAGCATTTT.

This clonotype was counted between two and nine times. J is TRBJ2-5 and V is TRBV6-6; D might be TRBD2 (5 bases). Trimming removed 7 bases from V and 11 bases from J, with 14 bases in between. The CDR3 is 11 amino acids. Germline lookup yields CDR1 MNHNY and CDR2 SVGAGI (reference sequence). For the CDR3, the DNA is TGTGCCAGCATGGAGGCTAATGGGCAGTACTTC. It codes for CASMEANGQYF.